One and the same sample provided the 15 T cell receptor beta chains below, sequenced in a study of blood T cell repertoires in COVID-19. Using immunoSEQ multiplex PCR, the repertoire was profiled, and TCRdb retains in-frame clones only, with some absent. Of more than 200,000 clones listed, about 88% are singletons. The sample comprised peripheral blood. These receptors originate from a woman in her thirties or forties who had recovered from COVID-19.

V is TRBV5-6 and J is TRBJ2-2; D is perhaps TRBD1 (5 bases). Trimming shortened V by 1 base and J by 6 bases, and 16 bases separated the two germline ends. The CDR3 spans 16 residues. Germline values: CDR1 SGHDT, CDR2 YYEEEE. CDR3 in amino acids: CASSLRGMVSSGELFF. In nucleotides, the CDR3 is TGTGCCAGCAGCTTGAGGGGAATGGTTTCCTCCGGGGAGCTGTTTTTT.

This chain connects TRBV7-8 to TRBJ1-3, with TRBD1 as a possible D gene (6 bases). The V and J ends lost 3 bases and 4 bases respectively, with 19 bases between them. Germline V CDR1 and CDR2: SGHVS, FQNEAQ. CDR3 length: 17 amino acids. CDR3 coding DNA: TGTGCCAGCAGCTTCATTCTCACAGGGTCCGCCGGAAACACCATATATTTT. Protein sequence: CASSFILTGSAGNTIYF.

This chain connects TRBV7-9 to TRBJ2-1; 15 bases are a match to TRBD2. The CDR3 contains 15 residues. CDR1 is SEHNR, CDR2 FQNEAQ, per germline (reference sequence). The J segment lost 9 bases and the V segment lost 6 bases, leaving 6 bases of the junction unmatched. The CDR3 DNA reads TGTGCCAGCAGACCCGGGGGACTAGCGGGGGGTGAGCAGTTCTTC. This encodes CASRPGGLAGGEQFF. The full variable domain, rest sourced from reference TRBV7-9 and TRBJ2-1, is DTGVSQNPRHKITKRGQNVTFRCDPISEHNRLYWYRQTLGQGPEFLTYFQNEAQLEKSRLLSDRFSAERPKGSFSTLEIQRTEQGDSAMYLCASRPGGLAGGEQFFGPGTRLTVL.

The chain joins TRBV28 to TRBJ2-1; TRBD2 matches at 13 bases. CDR1 and CDR2 from the germline V gene are MDHEN and SYDVKM. The J segment lost 8 bases and the V segment lost 5 bases, leaving 12 bases of the junction unmatched. This CDR3 spans 17 amino acids. The CDR3 DNA reads as TGTGCCAGCAGTACCTCCGGACTAGCGGGGGCTGGGGATGAGCAGTTCTTC. It translates to CASSTSGLAGAGDEQFF.

The chain uses TRBV3-1 (or the pseudogene TRBV3-2) and TRBJ1-4; 7 bases map to TRBD1. Germline-derived CDR1 and CDR2 are LGHDT and YNNKEL (reference sequence). Trimming took 4 bases from V and 10 from J; bases not matched to a gene: 12. CDR3 size: 15 residues. This CDR3 is CASSPTGAPVGKLFF. The CDR3 nucleotides read TGTGCCAGCAGCCCAACAGGGGCGCCGGTCGGAAAACTGTTTTTT.

This chain joins TRBV7-9 and TRBJ2-7; TRBD2 aligns across 9 bases. Germline V lookup: CDR1 SEHNR, CDR2 FQNEAQ (reference sequence). This CDR3 contains 18 residues. J gave up 0 bases and V 2 bases, and 11 bases lay outside the gene matches. DNA of the CDR3: TGTGCCAGCAGCTTAATCCGCCAGCGGGAGGAGATCTCCTACGAGCAGTACTTC. The encoded protein is CASSLIRQREEISYEQYF.

The chain carries TRBV24-1 and TRBJ2-1, with 8 bases fitting TRBD1. Losses at the gene ends were 2 bases for V and 7 bases for J; bases not matched to a gene: 9. Per the germline V gene, CDR1 is KGHDR and CDR2 is SFDVKD. There are 16 residues in the CDR3. Written as DNA, the CDR3 is TGTGCCACCAGTGATTCCATGACAGGGGTAAGGAATGAGCAGTTCTTC. It codes for CATSDSMTGVRNEQFF.

This clone was recorded once. The genes are TRBV9 and TRBJ2-1; 13 bases fit TRBD2. Germline V gene data show CDR1 as SGDLS and CDR2 as YYNGEE. V lost 3 bases and J lost 7; bases outside the gene matches: 4. The CDR3 covers 15 residues. The CDR3 loop is CASSAGTSGINEQFF. The CDR3 DNA sequence: TGTGCCAGCAGCGCCGGGACTAGCGGGATAAATGAGCAGTTCTTC.

The rearrangement uses TRBV7-8 and TRBJ2-3; possibly TRBD1 for D (6 bases). Germline V CDR1 and CDR2: SGHVS, FQNEAQ. Trimming stripped 2 bases from V and 5 bases from J, with 14 bases between. The CDR3 is 15 amino acids. DNA of the CDR3: TGTGCCAGCAGCTTACTAGGGGGTAGGGGAGATACGCAGTATTTT. This sequence encodes CASSLLGGRGDTQYF.

The chain recombines TRBV5-4 with TRBJ2-3; D remains unclear. The germline V gene encodes CDR1 SGHNT and CDR2 YYREEE (reference sequence). With 0 bases removed from V and 1 base from J, the gap between germline ends came to 12 bases. The CDR3 is made up of 16 amino acids. The CDR3 reads CASSLGARSGTDTQYF. The CDR3 DNA follows: TGTGCCAGCAGCTTGGGTGCGAGGAGTGGCACAGATACGCAGTATTTT.

This clone was observed once. The chain links TRBV19 to TRBJ1-3; 7 bases agree with TRBD1. The V gene's germline CDR1 is LNHDA and CDR2 SQIVND (reference sequence). After removal of 2 bases from V and 0 bases from J, the junction contained 4 bases not matched to a gene. The CDR3 is 16 amino acids. The CDR3 nucleotides read TGTGCCAGTAGTATAAGAGGGGGCGCCTCTGGAAACACCATATATTTT. It codes for CASSIRGGASGNTIYF.

The V and J genes are TRBV6-5 and TRBJ1-2, with TRBD1 matching over 8 bases. Germline V lookup: CDR1 MNHEY, CDR2 SVGAGI. J was trimmed by 2 bases and V by 6 bases; bases with no gene match: 8. The CDR3 sequence is 15 residues long. DNA for the CDR3: TGTGCCAGCAGGAGCGGGACAGGAAGAAACTATGGCTACACCTTC. This translates into CASRSGTGRNYGYTF.

The rearrangement links TRBV29-1 to TRBJ2-5, with D possibly matching TRBD1 (5 bases). The CDR3 length is 14 residues. The V gene lost 2 bases and the J gene lost 4 bases, with 14 bases spanning the gap. Germline CDR1 reads SQVTM; CDR2 reads ANQGSEA. The CDR3 here is CSVEPFVGAETQYF. Written as DNA, the CDR3 is TGCAGCGTTGAACCCTTCGTTGGGGCAGAGACCCAGTACTTC.

The chain joins TRBV6-1 to TRBJ1-4; the D gene is possibly TRBD1 (6 bases). Germline CDR1 MNHNS, CDR2 SASEGT. The CDR3 extends over 14 amino acids. The germline V and J ends were trimmed by 4 bases and 7 bases, with 13 bases remaining between them. The chain's CDR3 is CASSGGGLGEKLFF. The DNA of the CDR3 is TGTGCCAGCAGTGGGGGGGGCTTAGGTGAAAAACTGTTTTTT.

This chain links TRBV27 with TRBJ1-4; TRBD1 aligns across 9 bases. This CDR3 is 15 amino acids long. From germline, CDR1 is MNHEY and CDR2 SMNVEV (reference sequence). Losses at the gene ends were 4 bases for V and 5 bases for J; bases not matched to a gene: 5. The CDR3 DNA reads as TGTGCCAGCAGTTCTCTGGGGACAGGGAATGAAAAACTGTTTTTT. Its translation is CASSSLGTGNEKLFF.